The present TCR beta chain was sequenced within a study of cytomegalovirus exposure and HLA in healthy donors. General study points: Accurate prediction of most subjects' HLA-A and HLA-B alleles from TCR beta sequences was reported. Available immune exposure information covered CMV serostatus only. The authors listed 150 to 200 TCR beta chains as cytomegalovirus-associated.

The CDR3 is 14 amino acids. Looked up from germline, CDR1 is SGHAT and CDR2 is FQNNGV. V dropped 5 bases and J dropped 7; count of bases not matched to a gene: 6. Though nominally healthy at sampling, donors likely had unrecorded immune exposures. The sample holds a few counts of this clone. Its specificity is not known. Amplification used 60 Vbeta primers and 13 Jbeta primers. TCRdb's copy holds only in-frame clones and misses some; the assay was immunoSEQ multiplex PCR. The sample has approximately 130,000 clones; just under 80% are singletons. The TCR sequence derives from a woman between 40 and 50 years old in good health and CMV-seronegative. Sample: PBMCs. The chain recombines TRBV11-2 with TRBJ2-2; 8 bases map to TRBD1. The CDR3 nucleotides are TGTGCCAGCAGCGCCCAGGGGGCGCTCGGGGAGCTGTTTTTT. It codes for CASSAQGALGELFF.